A selection of T cell receptor beta chains follows, all from one sample in a study of T cell repertoires in cytomegalovirus infection. No antigen has been identified for these receptors. MiXCR was run by TCRdb on the reads, yielding one entry per CDR3 protein. The sample holds approximately 280,000 distinct CDR3 sequences, roughly 21% seen once. The sequencing here drew on cultured PBMCs, taken from culture after CMV antigen stimulation. The receptors were sampled from a human donor in good health (CMV status not recorded). Some clones in this sample may be carry-over from other donors' samples. CDR3s include the opening cysteine and the closing phenylalanine or tryptophan. D genes are given only for firm matches. Clone size is given for some rows only: seen once, a few or many times, or a class if the clone is expanded.

d_gene,v_gene,abundance,j_gene,CDR3aa,CDR3nt
.,TRBV12-3/TRBV12-4,many,TRBJ1-2,CASTIGGPYVGGYTF,TGTGCCAGCACGATCGGTGGACCTTATGTCGGTGGCTACACCTTC
.,TRBV6-1,.,TRBJ1-1,CASSVAGYLEAFF,TGTGCCAGCAGTGTCGCAGGGTATCTTGAAGCTTTCTTT
TRBD2,TRBV4-3,few,TRBJ2-3,CASSQAGTSGSRDTQYF,TGCGCCAGCAGCCAGGCCGGGACTAGCGGGAGTCGAGATACGCAGTATTTT
.,TRBV28,many,TRBJ1-5,CASLTGGNQPQHF,TGTGCCAGCCTCACGGGCGGCAATCAGCCCCAGCATTTT
TRBD1,TRBV11-3,.,TRBJ2-1,CASSLDTGQGYNEQFF,TGTGCCAGCAGCTTAGATACGGGACAGGGTTACAATGAGCAGTTCTTC
TRBD2,TRBV20-1,few,TRBJ2-3,CSARTSGSSTDTQYF,TGCAGTGCTAGGACTAGCGGGAGTTCGACAGATACGCAGTATTTT
TRBD1,TRBV20-1,.,TRBJ1-6,CSARQRGQGTSPLHF,TGCAGTGCTAGACAAAGGGGACAGGGGACTTCACCCCTCCACTTT
TRBD1,TRBV14,.,TRBJ1-5,CASSAGRTGQGNQPQHF,TGTGCCAGCAGCGCTGGCCGGACAGGGCAGGGCAATCAGCCCCAGCATTTT
.,TRBV19,.,TRBJ1-4,CASSTGYRLMGEKLFF,TGTGCCAGTAGTACGGGATACAGACTCATGGGTGAAAAACTGTTTTTT
.,TRBV7-2,many,TRBJ1-1,CASSGWTDGAEAFF,TGTGCCAGCAGCGGCTGGACAGACGGGGCTGAAGCTTTCTTT
.,TRBV20-1,few,TRBJ2-3,CSAGARGGKRTDTQYF,TGCAGTGCTGGGGCACGCGGAGGAAAACGCACAGATACGCAGTATTTT
.,TRBV11-2,.,TRBJ2-2,CASSPVDTGELFF,TGTGCCAGCAGCCCGGTAGACACCGGGGAGCTGTTTTTT
.,TRBV7-2,many,TRBJ2-3,CASSLIGSPATDTQYF,TGTGCCAGCAGCTTAATAGGCAGCCCAGCCACAGATACGCAGTATTTT